These 14 T cell receptor beta chains were all obtained from the same sample, sequenced in a study of cytotoxic CD8 clonotypes in ibrutinib-treated CLL. Sequencing was performed with immunoSEQ multiplex PCR; in TCRdb, only in-frame clones are kept and a portion is missing. Among fewer than 400,000 clones listed, 60% to 80% were seen once. Sequences were derived from PBMCs, sampled after 36 months of ibrutinib treatment. The receptors derive from a human donor with chronic lymphocytic leukemia.

This chain joins TRBV5-4 and TRBJ2-7, with 8 nucleotides matching TRBD2. Germline loops: CDR1 SGHNT, CDR2 YYREEE (reference sequence). With 0 bases clipped from V and 3 bases from J, the junction kept 5 bases outside the gene matches. The CDR3 runs to 15 residues. CDR3 coding DNA: TGTGCCAGCAGCTTGGGGGCGGGGGGACACTACGAGCAGTACTTC. Translated, it gives CASSLGAGGHYEQYF.

This chain connects TRBV28 to TRBJ1-4; TRBD1 agrees at 8 bases. Trimming cost V 7 bases and J 8 bases; bases outside gene matches: 9. This CDR3 comprises 14 residues. Germline CDR1 is MDHEN and CDR2 is SYDVKM. The CDR3 region is CASNSPGQVEKLFF. The CDR3 region has the DNA TGTGCCAGCAACTCACCGGGACAGGTCGAAAAACTGTTTTTT.

The V gene is TRBV7-2, the J gene TRBJ2-7; 8 bases are a match to TRBD2. Trimming took 7 bases from V and 4 from J; bases not matched to a gene: 6. The CDR3 totals 13 residues. Germline V gives CDR1 SGHTA, CDR2 FQGNSA. In DNA form, the CDR3 reads TGTGCCAGCATGCAAGCGGGAGCGTACGAGCAGTACTTC. Protein: CASMQAGAYEQYF.

The chain combines TRBV19 with TRBJ2-5; possible D gene TRBD1, 5 bases. V was trimmed by 0 bases and J by 6 bases, leaving 8 bases between them. The germline gives CDR1 LNHDA, CDR2 SQIVND (reference sequence). This CDR3 region has 13 residues. This CDR3 reads CASSIDRAQTQYF. CDR3 DNA sequence: TGTGCCAGTAGTATAGACAGGGCCCAGACCCAGTACTTC.

The V and J genes are TRBV4-1 and TRBJ1-5, with D perhaps TRBD1 (5 bases). Deletions cut 5 bases from V and 3 bases from J, with 14 bases between. This CDR3 has 15 amino acids. From germline, CDR1 is MGHRA and CDR2 YSYEKL. This chain's CDR3 is CASSYSGTANQPQHF. For the CDR3, the DNA is TGCGCCAGCAGCTACTCCGGGACGGCCAATCAGCCCCAGCATTTT.

V is TRBV15 and J is TRBJ2-5; D unresolved. The germline V and J ends were trimmed by 1 base and 2 bases, with 8 bases remaining between them. The CDR3 totals 14 residues. Germline CDR1 and CDR2: LNHNV and YYDKDF (reference sequence). Written as DNA, the CDR3 is TGTGCCACCAGCAGAGGGTCACTTCAAGAGACCCAGTACTTC. Translation: CATSRGSLQETQYF.

The chain employs TRBV7-2 and TRBJ1-1; TRBD1 is a possible D gene (6 bases). V dropped 3 bases and J dropped 6 bases, with 11 bases sitting between them. The CDR3 runs 13 residues. The germline gives CDR1 SGHTA, CDR2 FQGNSA. CDR3: CASSFTGRAEAFF. CDR3 nucleotide sequence: TGTGCCAGCAGCTTTACAGGGCGCGCTGAAGCTTTCTTT. The entire variable domain, with the rest obtained from reference TRBV7-2 and TRBJ1-1, is as follows: GAGVSQSPSNKVTEKGKDVELRCDPISGHTALYWYRQSLGQGLEFLIYFQGNSAPDKSGLPSDRFSAERTGGSVSTLTIQRTQQEDSAVYLCASSFTGRAEAFFGQGTRLTVV.

This clone appeared a single time. The chain joins TRBV23-1 to TRBJ1-1, with D hard to call. TRBV23-1 is designated an ORF whose function remains uncertain. The length of the CDR3 is 15 residues. Trimming took off 0 bases at V and 0 bases at J, with 8 bases between the two ends. CDR3: CASSQSRVMNTEAFF. DNA of the CDR3: TGCGCCAGCAGTCAATCGAGGGTTATGAACACTGAAGCTTTCTTT.

V and J are TRBV5-4 and TRBJ2-3; D not resolved. V was shortened by 0 bases and J by 4 bases, with 9 bases between the two germline ends. This CDR3 region has 14 residues. Germline loops: CDR1 SGHNT, CDR2 YYREEE (reference sequence). CDR3 sequence (DNA): TGTGCCAGCAGCTTGGGGGCTGGGGCAGATACGCAGTATTTT. Protein product: CASSLGAGADTQYF.

The J gene is TRBJ1-1, the V gene TRBV4-3, with TRBD1 matching 7 bases. This CDR3 has 15 amino acids. The ends lost 1 base at V and 5 bases at J; junction bases unmatched: 7. The V gene's germline CDR1 is LGHNA and CDR2 YSLEER. CDR3 sequence (DNA): TGCGCCAGCAGCCAAGTGACAGGGTGGGGGACTGAAGCTTTCTTT. Residues: CASSQVTGWGTEAFF.

The chain carries TRBV27 and TRBJ2-7, with D unclear. The ends were cut back, 2 bases at V and 3 bases at J, with 8 bases in the middle. The CDR3 runs 13 residues. Germline V lookup: CDR1 MNHEY, CDR2 SMNVEV (reference sequence). The CDR3 is CASSLKPRYEQYF. The CDR3 DNA sequence: TGTGCCAGCAGTTTAAAGCCTCGCTACGAGCAGTACTTC.

Here the CDR3 DNA reads TGTGCCATCAGTGGTCCCCACGGGCAGCCCCAGCATTTT. It translates to CAISGPHGQPQHF. The chain carries TRBV10-3 and TRBJ1-5; D ambiguous. V dropped 4 bases and J dropped 7 bases, with 11 bases sitting between them. The CDR3 contains 13 residues. CDR1 is ENHRY, CDR2 SYGVKD, per germline.

This chain connects TRBV4-1 to TRBJ2-2; D might be TRBD2 (7 bases). Trimming took off 4 bases at V and 7 bases at J, with 16 bases between the two ends. CDR1 is MGHRA, CDR2 YSYEKL, per germline. The CDR3 spans 15 residues. The CDR3 DNA reads as TGCGCCAGCAGCCCCAGGGGAGGGTTTGGCGGGGAGCTGTTTTTT. Protein product: CASSPRGGFGGELFF.

V and J are TRBV5-4 and TRBJ2-1; TRBD1 aligns across 12 bases. The length of the CDR3 is 14 residues. The V gene's germline CDR1 is SGHNT and CDR2 YYREEE (reference sequence). V lost 10 bases and J lost 7; bases outside the gene matches: 9. The CDR3 nucleotides read TGTGCCTCCCCCGGGACAGGGGGCATAAATGAGCAGTTCTTC. Protein product: CASPGTGGINEQFF.